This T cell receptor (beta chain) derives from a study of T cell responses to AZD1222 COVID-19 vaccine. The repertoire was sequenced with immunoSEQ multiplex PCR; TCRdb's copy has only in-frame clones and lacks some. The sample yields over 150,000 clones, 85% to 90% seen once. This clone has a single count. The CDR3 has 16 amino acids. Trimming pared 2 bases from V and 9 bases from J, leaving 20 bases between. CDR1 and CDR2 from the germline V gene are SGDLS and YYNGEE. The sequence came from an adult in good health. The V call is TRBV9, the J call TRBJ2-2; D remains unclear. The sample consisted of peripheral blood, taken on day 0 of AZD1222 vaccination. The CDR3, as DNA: TGTGCCAGCAGCGTTCTACCTGGAGTAAACTTCCGGGAGCTGTTTTTT. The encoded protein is CASSVLPGVNFRELFF.